One sample yielded the 20 T cell receptor beta chains listed below, sequenced in a study of CD8 T cells in ankylosing spondylitis. TCRdb reprocessed the 5' RACE reads via MiXCR and lists one record per CDR3 protein. The sample gives roughly 120,000 distinct CDR3 sequences, roughly an eighth of which show up once; around 3% is in the top ten. Sequencing was carried out using blood, either unsorted or a sorted T cell fraction (not recorded which). The receptors originated from a female donor with ankylosing spondylitis or in good health (not recorded which).

This clonotype came up many times. The V and J genes are TRBV3-1 and TRBJ2-2; TRBD2 matches at 8 bases. From germline, CDR1 is LGHDT and CDR2 YNNKEL (reference sequence). Trimming took 4 bases from V and 5 from J; bases not matched to a gene: 9. The CDR3 loop spans 16 amino acids. This CDR3 reads CASSPQGLVGTGELFF. The CDR3 nucleotides read TGTGCCAGCAGCCCCCAGGGACTAGTAGGAACCGGGGAGCTGTTTTTT.

This clonotype was picked up many times. The V gene is TRBV10-3, the J gene TRBJ1-2; no definite D call. This CDR3 is 11 amino acids long. V gave up 0 bases and J gave up 6 bases, with 2 bases separating them. Germline V CDR1 and CDR2: ENHRY, SYGVKD. The CDR3 loop is CAISESDGYTF. In DNA form, the CDR3 reads TGTGCCATCAGTGAGTCGGATGGCTACACCTTC.

The rearrangement joins TRBV7-3 to TRBJ2-7, with 9 bases aligning to TRBD1. V lost 5 bases, J lost 4 bases, and 9 bases stayed unmatched. The CDR3 length is 15 residues. Looked up from germline, CDR1 is SGHTA and CDR2 is FQGTGA. The CDR3 loop is CASSLQGTGSYEQYF. The CDR3 DNA reads as TGTGCCAGCAGCCTCCAAGGGACAGGGTCATACGAGCAGTACTTC. Looking up the rest from reference TRBV7-3 and TRBJ2-7 gives the full variable domain: GAGVSQTPSNKVTEKGKYVELRCDPISGHTALYWYRQSLGQGPEFLIYFQGTGAADDSGLPNDRFFAVRPEGSVSTLKIQRTERGDSAVYLCASSLQGTGSYEQYFGPGTRLTVT.

This clonotype was counted a few times. The J gene is TRBJ2-5, the V gene TRBV4-1, with unresolved D. Germline CDR1 MGHRA, CDR2 YSYEKL. With 0 bases removed from V and 7 bases from J, the gap between germline ends came to 12 bases. This CDR3 has 14 residues. Here the CDR3 DNA reads TGCGCCAGCAGCCAAGATGATTACGGTCGGACCCAGTACTTC. It translates to CASSQDDYGRTQYF.

This clonotype was found many times. The chain links TRBV6-4 to TRBJ2-2, with D unresolved. Per the germline V gene, CDR1 is MRHNA and CDR2 is SNTAGT. V was pared by 3 bases and J by 1 base, with 6 bases between. The CDR3 covers 14 residues. CDR3 residues: CASSEYLNTGELFF. The CDR3 region has the DNA TGTGCCAGCAGTGAGTACCTGAACACCGGGGAGCTGTTTTTT.

This clonotype was observed many times. The genes are TRBV20-1 and TRBJ2-1; tentatively, D is TRBD1 or TRBD2 (7 bases each). Trimming cost V 6 bases and J 6 bases, with 15 bases left between them. CDR1 DFQATT and CDR2 SNEGSKA come from the germline V gene (reference sequence). The CDR3 runs to 13 residues. The CDR3 nucleotides are TGCAGTGCCCGACAGGGAGGGCGCAATGAGCAGTTCTTC. Its translation: CSARQGGRNEQFF.

This clonotype was seen repeatedly, ten times or more. The chain has TRBV5-1 and TRBJ1-6; D not resolved. CDR3 length: 14 amino acids. Germline V gene data show CDR1 as SGHRS and CDR2 as YFSETQ. V lost 0 bases and J 4 bases, leaving 5 bases between the germline ends. CDR3 in amino acids: CASSLDRYNSPLHF. The CDR3 region has the DNA TGCGCCAGCAGCTTGGATAGATATAATTCACCCCTCCACTTT. Looking up the rest from reference TRBV5-1 and TRBJ1-6 gives the full variable domain: KAGVTQTPRYLIKTRGQQVTLSCSPISGHRSVSWYQQTPGQGLQFLFEYFSETQRNKGNFPGRFSGRQFSNSRSEMNVSTLELGDSALYLCASSLDRYNSPLHFGNGTRLTVT.

In its sample, this clonotype was seen many times. A read error may produce the germline difference seen at one junction end. This chain uses TRBV12-3 or TRBV12-4 with TRBJ2-1; 9 bases align to TRBD2. The CDR3 consists of 15 residues. The CDR3 DNA follows: TGTGCCAGCAGTTTTAGCGGGGGCTCCAACAATGAGCAGTTCTTC. Amino acid sequence: CASSFSGGSNNEQFF.

This clonotype has a count of ten or more. V usage is TRBV12-3 or TRBV12-4 and J usage is TRBJ1-2; D might be TRBD1 (5 bases). Trimming cost V 5 bases and J 4 bases, with 11 bases left between them. This CDR3 contains 13 residues. The CDR3 spells CASSRDGAYGYTF. For the CDR3, the DNA is TGTGCCAGCAGTCGGGACGGAGCCTATGGCTACACCTTC.

The table lists this clonotype with a few counts. The V gene is TRBV20-1, the J gene TRBJ2-1; D is perhaps TRBD2 (7 bases). The germline gives CDR1 DFQATT, CDR2 SNEGSKA (reference sequence). This CDR3 region has 17 residues. The V end was cut by 6 bases, the J end by 1 base, with 22 bases between. CDR3 coding DNA: TGCAGTGCCGGGTCCCCGGGGGGCGCGAGTTCCTACAATGAGCAGTTCTTC. It translates to CSAGSPGGASSYNEQFF.

As regards this clonotype: A much more abundant neighbour one base away suggests this may be a read error. The J gene is TRBJ2-1, the V gene TRBV5-5; a weak D match, TRBD2 (5 bases). Germline CDR1 is SGHKS and CDR2 is YYEKEE (reference sequence). CDR3 length equals 16 residues. Between the trimmed V and J ends, which lost 1 base and 2 bases, there was a span of 13 bases. The CDR3 loop is CASSLMVDYPYNEQFF. For the CDR3, the DNA is TGTGCCAGCAGCTTGATGGTCGACTACCCCTACAATGAGCAGTTCTTC.

This clonotype was detected many times. The chain uses TRBV12-3 or TRBV12-4 and TRBJ1-3, with TRBD1 matching over 9 bases. J gave up 3 bases and V 5 bases, and 8 bases lay outside the gene matches. This CDR3 spans 16 amino acids. The CDR3 bases are TGTGCCAGCAGTCCTCTTGGGGGACAGGGTGGAAACACCATATATTTT. Translation gives CASSPLGGQGGNTIYF.

V usage is TRBV5-6 and J usage is TRBJ2-3; 7 bases agree with TRBD1. With V trimmed by 5 bases and J by 2 bases, 5 bases remained unmatched. This CDR3 spans 14 amino acids. The germline CDR1 and CDR2 sequences are SGHDT and YYEEEE. The CDR3 loop is CASSRTGNTDTQYF. The CDR3 nucleotides read TGTGCCAGCAGTAGGACAGGTAACACAGATACGCAGTATTTT.

This clonotype was recorded at least ten times. The chain is built from TRBV29-1 and TRBJ2-7; D remains unclear. Trimming took 4 bases from V and 2 from J, leaving 12 bases between them. The CDR3 runs to 13 residues. Germline V CDR1 and CDR2: SQVTM, ANQGSEA. CDR3 residues: CSVARDQPYEQYF. The CDR3 bases are TGCAGCGTTGCCCGCGACCAACCCTACGAGCAGTACTTC.

In the case of this clonotype: This sequence may be a read error, since a much larger clone differs from it by one base. The chain joins TRBV20-1 to TRBJ2-3; D ambiguous. The CDR3 has 11 residues. Deletions cut 3 bases from V and 3 bases from J, with 4 bases between. Germline CDR1 DFQATT, CDR2 SNEGSKA (reference sequence). The CDR3 DNA follows: TGCAGTGCTAGTACGACAGATACGCAGTATTTT. Translating gives CSASTTDTQYF.

As to this clonotype: Mismatch with germline at one junction end may stem from a read error. The CDR3 nucleotides read TGCGCCAGCCTTGGACCAAAAAACATGCAGTACTTC. This translates into CASLGPKNMQYF. The chain carries TRBV5-1 and TRBJ2-4; no reliable D call. This CDR3 is 12 amino acids long. Looked up from germline, CDR1 is SGHRS and CDR2 is YFSETQ.

This clonotype was counted once. This chain links TRBV7-9 with TRBJ2-7, with 10 bases lining up with TRBD2. Germline CDR1 SEHNR, CDR2 FQNEAQ (reference sequence). There are 18 residues in the CDR3. Trimming cost V 5 bases and J 4 bases; bases outside gene matches: 17. The CDR3 DNA follows: TGTGCCAGCAGCCTGATCTTAGCGGGAGGCCCCGGTTCTTACGAGCAGTACTTC. This sequence encodes CASSLILAGGPGSYEQYF.

This clonotype appeared a few times. The V and J genes are TRBV28 and TRBJ2-5; D remains unclear. The V gene's germline CDR1 is MDHEN and CDR2 SYDVKM. There are 12 residues in the CDR3. Trimming took 3 bases from V and 3 from J, leaving 5 bases between them. The CDR3 DNA is TGTGCCAGCAGTTTTCTAAAAGAGACCCAGTACTTC. Protein sequence: CASSFLKETQYF.

This rearrangement joins TRBV5-5 to TRBJ1-2, with D possibly being TRBD1 (6 bases). V was cut by 6 bases and J by 6 bases, with 24 bases left in between. Per germline, CDR1 SGHKS and CDR2 YYEKEE (reference sequence). The CDR3 is 16 residues long. DNA for the CDR3: TGTGCCAGCACCATAACGCGGGGGGGCCGCGAAGATGGCTACACCTTC. Translation: CASTITRGGREDGYTF.

This clonotype came up many times. V is TRBV6-6 and J is TRBJ2-7; 9 positions agree with TRBD1. The V segment lost 2 bases and the J segment 6 bases; nucleotides outside the gene matches: 2. There are 13 residues in the CDR3. The V gene's germline CDR1 is MNHNY and CDR2 SVGAGI (reference sequence). Here the CDR3 reads CASSYGTGFEQYF. CDR3 nucleotides: TGTGCCAGCAGTTACGGGACAGGGTTCGAGCAGTACTTC.